The TCR beta chain described here comes from a study of blood T cell repertoires in COVID-19. Study overall: The cDNA or gDNA used as material had been derived from T cells, B-cell-depleted T cells, or PBMCs.

The protocol was immunoSEQ multiplex PCR, while the TCRdb copy is restricted to in-frame clones and leaves out a portion. The sample gives approximately 110,000 clones, approximately 92% of which show up once; about 30% is in the top ten. CDR1 is SGDLS and CDR2 is YYNGEE in the germline V gene. J was trimmed by 4 bases and V by 3 bases; bases with no gene match: 8. This CDR3 contains 15 residues. Sequenced: peripheral blood. J is TRBJ2-3 and V is TRBV9; 7 nucleotides agree with TRBD1. The origin of this receptor is a woman older than 75 with acute or convalescent COVID-19. The CDR3 sequence is CASSAQGDQADTQYF. The CDR3 nucleotides read TGTGCCAGCAGCGCCCAGGGGGACCAAGCAGATACGCAGTATTTT.